Described below is a single T cell receptor (beta chain) sequence and its context. Its antigen remains unidentified. Only in-frame clones appear in the TCRdb table, and some are missing; sequencing was by immunoSEQ multiplex PCR. The sample gives fewer than 11,000 clones, about 76% of which show up once; roughly 31% is in the top ten. Trimming took off 3 bases at V and 3 bases at J, with 18 bases between the two ends. This CDR3 is built from 16 residues. Germline lookup yields CDR1 LGHNT and CDR2 FRNRAP. The data originate from a study of circulating tumor DNA in untreated peripheral T-cell lymphoma. Study-level findings and limits: Tumor-specific clonotypes: identified in 70% to 80% of patients, 86% of baseline tissues.

The sequenced material came from tumor tissue. The gene calls are TRBV12-5 and TRBJ2-7; a weak D match, TRBD2 (7 bases). The source is a human donor with peripheral T-cell lymphoma. The CDR3 region has the DNA TGTGCTAGTGGTTTAGGGGGGGACCCAAGATTCTACGAGCAGTACTTC. Its translation is CASGLGGDPRFYEQYF.